This TCR beta chain derives from a study of cytomegalovirus exposure and HLA in healthy donors (dated by TCRdb to 2017 to 2019). Notes on the research overall: In an earlier analysis of under 750 of the donors, 250 to 350 Gb of sequence data and 100 million or so unique TCR beta sequences from approximately 180 million T cells were reported. An early release that covered about 600 HLA-typed donors contained approximately 290 gigabases of sequencing data and 85 million to 100 million unique TCR sequences. Among the roughly 400 genotyped donors, 75% to 90% belonged to the genetic ancestry cluster associated with self-reported Caucasian donors. The study was designed to test whether signatures of past pathogen exposure could be identified by cataloging public T cell receptors. The study profiled the T cell repertoires of more than 500 subjects by immunosequencing and related them to cytomegalovirus serostatus. In addition to the first cohort of roughly 670 subjects, a separate validation cohort of 100 to 150 different subjects was used. To predict cytomegalovirus infection status, the study brought together high-throughput TCR immunosequencing, statistical association of individual TCRs with disease status, and machine learning. In a later analysis, previously published TCR beta repertoires from 666 donors were re-analyzed and high-resolution HLA genotyping was added so that TCR occurrence patterns could be studied. Rather than using new phenotypic data, the later analysis identified candidate immune exposures from TCR beta sequences and from how often those sequences occurred across donors. In an earlier analysis of 587 of the donors, high-throughput TCR beta sequencing was used to judge whether each TCR beta V gene segment behaved as functional or pseudogenic. Alongside the repertoire data, information on donor age, sex, ethnicity and CMV serostatus was compiled. A later genetic analysis used genome-wide SNP genotypes for about 60% of the roughly 670 donors, treating that subset as a discovery cohort. All discovery cohort repertoires had been generated using a single sequencing platform. Class I and class II HLA loci were covered by the typing at four-digit resolution. Typing coverage differed by locus: A, B, C, DRB1 and DQB1 were typed in roughly 620-640 donors, DQA1 in around 500, DPA1 in some 570, and DPB1 in about 450. Roughly five DR-DQ haplotypes were treated as single units for association and clustering because of strong linkage in the cohort. Across under 500 genotyped donors of the cohort, an average of approximately 240,000 unique TCR beta nucleotide sequences per donor were sequenced, and around 19% of those sequences were non-productive. Results and caveats for the whole study, not just this receptor: A cluster of highly shared sequence variants was judged likely to be a technical artifact of the sequencing pipeline. According to the authors, the approach could potentially be generalized to other disease states and immunological phenotypes. Immune exposure information for the cohort was limited to CMV serostatus. In a later analysis, most CMV-associated TCR beta chains were found to appear HLA-restricted, with HLA associations seemingly driven largely by CMV exposure. Compared with the approximately 600-donor mean, donors in an Asian-associated ancestry cluster had fewer N-insertions in productive TCRs, according to a later genetic analysis. The presence/absence analyses assumed that sequencing depth was roughly uniform across donors, and that assumption may not be true. Because HLA typing was unavailable for some donors at each locus, only the typed subset was used in association tests. In this cohort, only TCR beta chains were sequenced, and detectable features were limited by the absence of alpha or paired-chain data. Strong co-occurrence of HLA alleles, especially DR and DQ, made assigning TCR associations to individual alleles difficult. A further reported finding was that TCR beta sequences accurately predicted the HLA-A and HLA-B alleles for most subjects in the first cohort. Specific HLA alleles were associated with 15,000 to 20,000 TCR beta sequences at a false discovery rate of 0.05 in a later analysis. The earlier analysis of around 600 of the donors excluded 15 to 20 rarely observed V segments, including chromosome 9 orphons, because counts were too low. An association between a missense DCLRE1C variant and V-gene and J-gene trimming of TCR beta chains was found in a later genetic analysis and replicated in an independent cohort. A total of 164 TCR beta chains were listed by the study as associated with cytomegalovirus. Linkage disequilibrium might explain the correlated functional status among segregating V segments, but an unknown experimental factor could not be ruled out. In a later analysis, several top co-occurrence clusters were reported to appear linked to parvovirus B19, influenza, CMV and Epstein-Barr virus. A few of the identified cytomegalovirus-associated TCR beta chains were confirmed in vitro to be specific for cytomegalovirus antigens. Cytomegalovirus status was reported to be diagnosed by the classifier with high specificity and sensitivity in both the original and validation cohorts. A later analysis found that TCR association rates varied across HLA loci, with DRB1 alleles showing the most associated TCRs and HLA-C alleles the fewest. A later analysis found that HLA-associated TCR beta chains were more clonally expanded and had lower generation probabilities than equally common non-associated chains. While some public TCRs were present in many individuals, most TCR sequences turned up only very rarely across donors. In an earlier analysis of several hundred of the donors, most TCR beta V segments were observed in productive rearrangements about 87% or about 30% of the time, broadly matching IMGT annotations.

Receptors were amplified or captured by the immunoSEQ multiplex PCR assay. The multiplex PCR relied on a mix of 60 forward primers for TCR Vbeta segments and 13 reverse primers for TCR Jbeta segments. The CDR3 region of rearranged TCR beta genes was amplified from genomic DNA by a multiplex PCR assay. The amplified TCR beta libraries were sequenced on the Illumina HiSeq System as 87-base-pair reads. On the authors' methods: A later analysis counted around 72 million unique TCR beta chains across the 640 or so repertoires, and approximately 11 million of these chains were shared by at least two donors. Raw reads were error-corrected and collapsed into unique sequences with a nearest-neighbor algorithm that merged closely related sequences to remove PCR and sequencing errors. To assign V, D and J gene segments, CDR3 sequences were aligned to IMGT reference sequences. For a sequence to be retained, a match of at least six nucleotides to both a V gene segment and a J gene segment was required. A rearrangement was called productive if the CDR3 had no stop codons and remained in frame with V and J, and every other rearrangement was called non-productive. CDR3 was defined by IMGT convention, running from the second conserved V-encoded cysteine to the conserved J-encoded phenylalanine. The earlier analysis of about 610 of the donors excluded sequences that lacked an unambiguous match to a single V gene segment. In an earlier analysis of roughly 600 of the donors, a V segment was called functional when productive rearrangements were above 56.7%, and segregating when the standard deviation between donors exceeded 5%. A statistical classification framework was developed to diagnose cytomegalovirus status using the catalog of TCR beta chain sequences. In a later analysis, TCR nucleotide sequences were compared against IMGT/GENE-DB human TR gene sequences so that V and J genes could be assigned. In a later analysis, CDR3 sequences and most-parsimonious VDJ recombination scenarios were assigned using the TCRdist pipeline. A later analysis defined each TCR beta chain by its CDR3 amino acid sequence plus V-gene family, and excluded reads lacking a unique V-gene family. To address suspected cross-contamination and a sequencing artifact, a later analysis removed roughly 580 highly shared, low-generation-probability nucleotide sequences. For each public chain, a later analysis derived a clonal expansion index from normalized ranks of inferred template counts within each repertoire. A later analysis computed generation probabilities with a VDJ recombination model fitted to out-of-frame rearrangements, and checked the results against IGoR. Hypergeometric tests were used in a later analysis to score TCR-TCR, TCR-HLA and TCR-CMV co-occurrence, with a repertoire-size bias correction applied to the TCR pairs. To estimate false discovery rates, a later analysis permuted the HLA or CMV assignments 20 times. In a later analysis, co-occurring TCRs were grouped with DBSCAN, and TCRdist sequence similarity was added when clustering was performed within HLA-allele-positive subsets. For co-occurrence clustering, repertoires with fewer than 30,000 or more than 120,000 public chains were excluded, along with about five repertoires with anomalous nucleotide sharing. What TCRdb holds here is the immuneACCESS table cut down to in-frame rearrangements. Part of the clones is not present; checked against another copy, under half of the missing clones reflect an unresolved V gene, and the others are unexplained. The V and J calls and clone size are taken from that table; D and trimming were inferred from the DNA. For this sample there are more than 85,000 clones; 84% appear just once. Roughly 1.2% of the sample goes to the ten largest clones.

Worth noting for this clone: The clone's antigen remains unknown. Base quality data are lacking; no much larger clone is found one base away.

In total, roughly 670 healthy bone marrow donors made up the cohort. Cohort members were all nominally healthy when sampled, although unrecorded immune exposures were likely present. The donor was CMV seronegative and belonged to the group of 350 or so seronegative cohort members. Each donor provided a peripheral blood sample, and peripheral blood mononuclear cells were used for TCR beta sequencing. Genomic DNA extraction from the blood cell samples was performed with the Qiagen DNeasy Blood Extraction Kit. This TCR came from a woman aged 18-30 years in good health and CMV-seronegative. Specimen: PBMCs.

The CDR3 is CATSRDGLEGDWTGDGSGYTF. At the DNA level, the sequence is TGTGCCACCAGCAGAGACGGTTTAGAAGGGGACTGGACAGGCGATGGGAGTGGCTACACCTTC. The sequence joins TRBV15 to TRBJ1-2; 7 bases in between match TRBD1. The germline V gene (reference sequence) provides CDR1 LNHNV and CDR2 YYDKDF. Trimmed from V: 0 bases; trimmed from J: 7 bases; junction bases lacking a gene match: 26. Inclusive of the bounding cysteine and phenylalanine, the CDR3 is 21 residues long. The retained sequence is limited to the CDR3, 63 bases, with the frame set at the first base.